Shown below are 31 T cell receptor beta chains from a single sample sequenced in a study of blood T cell repertoires in COVID-19. Profiling relied on immunoSEQ multiplex PCR, and the TCRdb table lists in-frame clones only, not all of them. The sample has about 120,000 clones, about four fifths seen once. Sequencing was carried out using peripheral blood. Source of these receptors: a human donor in a cohort sampled during active COVID-19.

The chain carries TRBV19 and TRBJ1-2, with a possible D match to TRBD1 (6 bases). V lost 6 bases and J lost 4, with 21 bases in between. The V gene's germline CDR1 is LNHDA and CDR2 SQIVND (reference sequence). The CDR3 length is 16 residues. CDR3 sequence reads: CASSLMAPAGVYGYTF. DNA for the CDR3: TGTGCCAGTAGCCTAATGGCCCCTGCAGGGGTCTATGGCTACACCTTC. The full variable domain, in which reference TRBV19 and TRBJ1-2 provide the parts outside the CDR3, is DGGITQSPKYLFRKEGQNVTLSCEQNLNHDAMYWYRQDPGQGLRLIYYSQIVNDFQKGDIAEGYSVSREKKESFPLTVTSAQKNPTAFYLCASSLMAPAGVYGYTFGSGTRLTVV.

V gene TRBV4-1 combines with J gene TRBJ1-4; 10 bases align to TRBD1. CDR1 is MGHRA and CDR2 is YSYEKL in the germline V gene. V lost 4 bases and J lost 7; bases outside the gene matches: 3. The CDR3 runs 14 residues. The CDR3 coding sequence is TGCGCCAGCAGCCCTGACAGGGGGCTTGAAAAACTGTTTTTT. It translates to CASSPDRGLEKLFF.

The chain is built from TRBV13 and TRBJ2-6; TRBD2 might be the D (6 bases). The germline V gene has CDR1 PRHDT and CDR2 FYEKMQ (reference sequence). Trimming took 4 bases from V and 1 from J, leaving 14 bases between them. The CDR3 is made up of 17 amino acids. The CDR3: CASSWTGDRSGANVLTF. CDR3 nucleotide sequence: TGTGCCAGCAGCTGGACGGGGGATCGGTCTGGGGCCAACGTCCTGACTTTC. The entire variable domain, with the rest obtained from reference TRBV13 and TRBJ2-6, is as follows: AAGVIQSPRHLIKEKRETATLKCYPIPRHDTVYWYQQGPGQDPQFLISFYEKMQSDKGSIPDRFSAQQFSDYHSELNMSSLELGDSALYFCASSWTGDRSGANVLTFGAGSRLTVL.

The rearrangement links TRBV19 to TRBJ2-7; the match to TRBD1 covers 9 bases. The V gene end was trimmed by 7 bases and the J gene end by 6 bases; junction bases not matched to a gene: 10. There are 14 residues in the CDR3. Looked up from germline, CDR1 is LNHDA and CDR2 is SQIVND (reference sequence). The chain's CDR3 is CASTADRGSGEQYF. CDR3 coding DNA: TGTGCCAGTACCGCGGACAGGGGATCTGGCGAGCAGTACTTC.

V and J are TRBV19 and TRBJ2-1; possible D gene TRBD2, 6 bases. In germline, CDR1 is LNHDA, CDR2 SQIVND (reference sequence). CDR3 length: 16 residues. Trimming took off 0 bases at V and 4 bases at J, with 13 bases between the two ends. CDR3 nucleotide sequence: TGTGCCAGTAGTATAGATCTTAGCGGAGGATACAATGAGCAGTTCTTC. Protein sequence: CASSIDLSGGYNEQFF.

This chain joins TRBV2 and TRBJ2-2; a weak D match, TRBD1 (8 bases). The CDR3 is made up of 15 amino acids. CDR1 is SNHLY and CDR2 is FYNNEI in the germline V gene. Between the trimmed V and J ends, which lost 6 bases and 4 bases, there was a span of 15 bases. CDR3: CASSGQGGITGELFF. Written as DNA, the CDR3 is TGTGCCAGCAGCGGACAGGGAGGGATCACCGGGGAGCTGTTTTTT.

This clone was seen a single time. The CDR3 reads CASSTSPYNEQFF. The CDR3 DNA follows: TGTGCCAGCAGTACGAGTCCATACAATGAGCAGTTCTTC. V is TRBV28 and J is TRBJ2-1; D gene ambiguous. The CDR3 has 13 residues. Looked up from germline, CDR1 is MDHEN and CDR2 is SYDVKM. With 5 bases removed from V and 4 bases from J, the gap between germline ends came to 9 bases.

The genes are TRBV14 and TRBJ2-3; possible D gene TRBD2, 5 bases. The CDR3 extends over 17 amino acids. Trimming pared 0 bases from V and 3 bases from J, leaving 16 bases between. From germline, CDR1 is SGHDN and CDR2 FVKESK. Here the CDR3 DNA reads TGTGCCAGCAGCCAAGATTCGAGGGCGGTGGTGACAGATACGCAGTATTTT. Protein: CASSQDSRAVVTDTQYF. Looking up the rest from reference TRBV14 and TRBJ2-3 gives the full variable domain: EAGVTQFPSHSVIEKGQTVTLRCDPISGHDNLYWYRRVMGKEIKFLLHFVKESKQDESGMPNNRFLAERTGGTYSTLKVQPAELEDSGVYFCASSQDSRAVVTDTQYFGPGTRLTVL.

CDR3 protein: CASSQVRGIDTQYF. The CDR3 coding sequence is TGTGCCAGCAGCCAAGTCAGGGGGATAGATACGCAGTATTTT. V and J are TRBV3-1 (or the pseudogene TRBV3-2) and TRBJ2-3, with TRBD1 identical over 7 bases. Germline V CDR1 and CDR2: LGHDT, YNNKEL (reference sequence). J lost 5 bases, V lost 1 base, and 3 bases had no gene match. The CDR3 contains 14 residues.

For the CDR3, the DNA is TGTGCCAGCTCACAGGACAGGGGAGAGACCCAGTACTTC. It codes for CASSQDRGETQYF. The gene calls are TRBV18 and TRBJ2-5; 9 bases fit TRBD1. In germline, CDR1 is KGHSH, CDR2 LQKENI. V shed 4 bases and J 4 bases; nucleotides not matched to a gene: 1. This CDR3 is 13 amino acids long.

This clone was detected a few times. This chain uses TRBV4-3 with TRBJ1-5; D is unresolved. CDR3 size: 13 residues. Looked up from germline, CDR1 is LGHNA and CDR2 is YSLEER. The V gene lost 0 bases and the J gene lost 4 bases, with 4 bases spanning the gap. CDR3 region: CASSQDSNQPQHF. CDR3 in DNA: TGCGCCAGCAGCCAAGATTCAAATCAGCCCCAGCATTTT.

This clone was detected only a few times. This chain connects TRBV7-6 to TRBJ2-7, with D unclear. In germline, CDR1 is SGHVS, CDR2 FNYEAQ. There are 14 residues in the CDR3. V lost 1 base and J lost 2, with 9 bases in between. The CDR3 loop is CASSLGPTAYEQYF. In DNA form, the CDR3 reads TGTGCCAGCAGCTTAGGGCCCACAGCCTACGAGCAGTACTTC.

The chain employs TRBV4-2 and TRBJ2-7; 9 nucleotides agree with TRBD1. The V gene's germline CDR1 is LGHNA and CDR2 YNFKEQ. The CDR3 loop spans 15 amino acids. J was trimmed by 6 bases and V by 3 bases; bases with no gene match: 9. CDR3 region: CASSHEVGQGSEQYF. The CDR3 nucleotides are TGTGCCAGCAGCCATGAAGTGGGACAGGGAAGCGAGCAGTACTTC.

This chain links TRBV12-3 or TRBV12-4 with TRBJ1-4, with unresolved D. The V end lost 8 bases, the J end lost 11 bases, and 15 bases lay between the germline ends. CDR3 length: 12 residues. The DNA for the CDR3 is TGTGCCAGCCATCGGAACAGCGGGAAACTGTTTTTT. The encoded protein is CASHRNSGKLFF.

The chain recombines TRBV5-4 with TRBJ2-1, with a tentative D call TRBD1 (6 bases). CDR3 size: 18 residues. V dropped 4 bases and J dropped 0 bases, with 20 bases sitting between them. Germline V gene lookup returns CDR1 SGHNT and CDR2 YYREEE (reference sequence). CDR3: CASSPDPGGQSSYNEQFF. CDR3 bases: TGTGCCAGCAGCCCCGACCCGGGTGGACAGAGCTCCTACAATGAGCAGTTCTTC.

The chain carries TRBV6-5 and TRBJ1-1, with 8 nucleotides matching TRBD1. The CDR3 length is 16 residues. Germline V gives CDR1 MNHEY, CDR2 SVGAGI. Trimming at V came to 2 bases and at J to 1 base, leaving 6 bases not matched to a gene. The CDR3, as DNA: TGTGCCAGCAGTTACGGTTCAGGGGGCGGGAACACTGAAGCTTTCTTT. Its translation: CASSYGSGGGNTEAFF.

The CDR3 sequence: CASSYGGTGSGEQYF. The CDR3 DNA reads as TGTGCCAGCAGTTACGGTGGGACAGGGTCGGGAGAGCAGTACTTC. The rearrangement joins TRBV6-2 or TRBV6-3 to TRBJ2-7; 9 nucleotides line up with TRBD1. The length of the CDR3 is 15 residues. Per the germline V gene, CDR1 is MNHEY and CDR2 is SVGEGT. The V gene end was trimmed by 2 bases and the J gene end by 7 bases; junction bases not matched to a gene: 9.

This clone was counted a single time. The CDR3 coding sequence is TGTGCCAGCAGCGCTGGGGGACTAGCGGGAGGGCACGGCACCGGGGAGCTGTTTTTT. Its protein is CASSAGGLAGGHGTGELFF. The V and J genes are TRBV9 and TRBJ2-2; 16 bases match TRBD2. Trimming cost V 3 bases and J 4 bases; bases outside gene matches: 9. CDR1 and CDR2 (germline): SGDLS, YYNGEE. The CDR3 spans 19 residues.

This clone was observed once. J is TRBJ2-1 and V is TRBV28; D is possibly TRBD1 (5 bases). Germline V gives CDR1 MDHEN, CDR2 SYDVKM. Trimming cost V 2 bases and J 14 bases, with 16 bases left between them. The CDR3 totals 13 residues. The CDR3 spells CASSLPDRLGEFF. CDR3 nucleotides: TGTGCCAGCAGTTTACCCGATCGGCTAGGGGAGTTCTTC.

This chain uses TRBV5-1 with TRBJ2-7; D is possibly TRBD2 (6 bases). Germline CDR1 SGHRS, CDR2 YFSETQ. V dropped 0 bases and J dropped 0 bases, with 13 bases sitting between them. The CDR3 totals 16 residues. The CDR3, as DNA: TGCGCCAGCAGCTTGGAGGTTAGCGGTAACTCCTACGAGCAGTACTTC. Translation gives CASSLEVSGNSYEQYF.

The genes are TRBV7-2 and TRBJ1-1; possibly TRBD1 for D (6 bases). Per germline, CDR1 SGHTA and CDR2 FQGNSA. V lost 5 bases to trimming and J lost 0 bases, with 16 bases between them. The CDR3 is 16 amino acids. CDR3 nucleotide sequence: TGTGCCAGCAGCCAGAGGCGCGGACAGCTGAACACTGAAGCTTTCTTT. Protein sequence: CASSQRRGQLNTEAFF.

The rearrangement uses TRBV3-1 (or the pseudogene TRBV3-2) and TRBJ2-7; a weak D match, TRBD2 (5 bases). CDR3 length: 14 amino acids. The V and J ends lost 5 bases and 5 bases respectively, with 16 bases between them. Germline V CDR1 and CDR2: LGHDT, YNNKEL (reference sequence). CDR3 DNA: TGTGCCAGCAGCTCTAACGCCCGGGGTGACGAGCAGTACTTC. Translated, it gives CASSSNARGDEQYF.

Note on this clone: The same CDR3 can be traced to other DNA sequences in this sample. The genes are TRBV19 and TRBJ2-2; TRBD1 matches 9 bases. Losses at the gene ends were 5 bases for V and 6 bases for J; bases not matched to a gene: 16. Germline lookup yields CDR1 LNHDA and CDR2 SQIVND (reference sequence). The length of the CDR3 is 18 residues. CDR3 nucleotides: TGTGCCAGTAGTGGAAACAGGGGGCGCCTGGGGGGGGCCGGGGAGCTGTTTTTT. Its protein product is CASSGNRGRLGGAGELFF.

A few counts support this clone. The J gene is TRBJ2-2, the V gene TRBV25-1, with D possibly TRBD2 on 5 matching bases. The CDR3 consists of 15 residues. CDR1 MGHDK and CDR2 SYGVNS come from the germline V gene. The CDR3 loop reads CARIAPGILTGELFF. CDR3 coding DNA: TGTGCTCGGATTGCCCCGGGAATCCTAACCGGGGAGCTGTTTTTT.

The rearrangement joins TRBV29-1 to TRBJ2-3; 10 nucleotides line up with TRBD1. This CDR3 comprises 14 residues. J lost 3 bases, V lost 7 bases, and 7 bases had no gene match. CDR1 and CDR2 from the germline V gene are SQVTM and ANQGSEA. CDR3 bases: TGCAGCGCAAAGAGACAGGGGGCGACAGATACGCAGTATTTT. Its protein is CSAKRQGATDTQYF.

CDR3 in DNA: TGTGCCAGCAGTGAAGTAGTGAGCGAGCAGTACTTC. It specifies CASSEVVSEQYF. The chain carries TRBV2 and TRBJ2-7; D is undetermined. V shed 1 base and J shed 6 bases, with 7 bases lying between them. Looked up from germline, CDR1 is SNHLY and CDR2 is FYNNEI. The CDR3 loop spans 12 amino acids.

The chain has TRBV5-1 and TRBJ2-7; TRBD1 agrees at 9 bases. This CDR3 is built from 14 residues. Trimming took 4 bases from V and 3 from J; bases not matched to a gene: 5. Germline V gives CDR1 SGHRS, CDR2 YFSETQ. As DNA, the CDR3 is TGCGCCAGCAGCGTGGGGGACAGGGTCTACGAGCAGTACTTC. Its protein is CASSVGDRVYEQYF.

The rearrangement links TRBV19 to TRBJ1-4, with TRBD1 matching 8 bases. CDR3 length: 15 amino acids. Germline CDR1 is LNHDA and CDR2 is SQIVND (reference sequence). V was pared by 4 bases and J by 7 bases, with 8 bases of the junction left unmatched. The CDR3 loop reads CASSTRDRYREKLFF. The CDR3 bases are TGTGCCAGTAGTACCCGGGACAGGTATCGTGAAAAACTGTTTTTT.

The chain uses TRBV5-1 and TRBJ1-6, with TRBD1 identical over 11 bases. Germline CDR1 SGHRS, CDR2 YFSETQ. J was trimmed by 11 bases and V by 0 bases; bases with no gene match: 7. There are 16 residues in the CDR3. The chain's CDR3 is CASSLVPRDRGAPLHF. As DNA, the CDR3 is TGCGCCAGCAGCTTGGTCCCAAGGGACAGGGGGGCACCCCTCCACTTT.

The V gene is TRBV28, the J gene TRBJ2-5; 15 bases align to TRBD2. The J segment lost 4 bases and the V segment lost 2 bases, leaving 11 bases of the junction unmatched. Per germline, CDR1 MDHEN and CDR2 SYDVKM. CDR3 length: 19 amino acids. The CDR3 spells CASSLVRGLAGGRGETQYF. CDR3 bases: TGTGCCAGCAGTTTAGTACGCGGACTAGCGGGAGGGAGAGGAGAGACCCAGTACTTC. Filled out from reference TRBV28 and TRBJ2-5, the complete variable domain reads DVKVTQSSRYLVKRTGEKVFLECVQDMDHENMFWYRQDPGLGLRLIYFSYDVKMKEKGDIPEGYSVSREKKERFSLILESASTNQTSMYLCASSLVRGLAGGRGETQYFGPGTRLLVL.

The genes are TRBV19 and TRBJ1-5, with 8 bases lining up with TRBD1. Germline CDR1 LNHDA, CDR2 SQIVND (reference sequence). The CDR3 length is 15 residues. V shed 7 bases and J 3 bases; nucleotides not matched to a gene: 8. Here the CDR3 DNA reads TGTGCCAGTAACGGACAGGGAATCATCAATCAGCCCCAGCATTTT. Amino acid sequence: CASNGQGIINQPQHF.